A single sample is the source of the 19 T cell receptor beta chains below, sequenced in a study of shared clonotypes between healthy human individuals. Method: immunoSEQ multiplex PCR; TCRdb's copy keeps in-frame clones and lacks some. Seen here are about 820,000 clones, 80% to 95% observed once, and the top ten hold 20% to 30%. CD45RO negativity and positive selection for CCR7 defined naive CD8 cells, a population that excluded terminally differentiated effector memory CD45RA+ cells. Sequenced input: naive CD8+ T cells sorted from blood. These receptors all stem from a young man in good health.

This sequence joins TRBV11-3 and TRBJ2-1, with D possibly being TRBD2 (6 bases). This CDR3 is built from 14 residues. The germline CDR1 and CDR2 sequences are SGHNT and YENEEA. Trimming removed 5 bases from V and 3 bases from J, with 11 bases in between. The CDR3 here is CASSPRLGYNEQFF. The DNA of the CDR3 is TGTGCCAGCAGCCCACGACTAGGCTACAATGAGCAGTTCTTC.

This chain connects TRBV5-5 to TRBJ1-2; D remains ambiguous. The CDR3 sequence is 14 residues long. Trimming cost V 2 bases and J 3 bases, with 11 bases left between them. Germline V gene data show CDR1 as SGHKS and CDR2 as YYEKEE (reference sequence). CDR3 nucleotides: TGTGCCAGCAGCTTAGCGTCCGGGGACTATGGCTACACCTTC. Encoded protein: CASSLASGDYGYTF. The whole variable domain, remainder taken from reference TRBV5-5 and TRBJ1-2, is DAGVTQSPTHLIKTRGQQVTLRCSPISGHKSVSWYQQVLGQGPQFIFQYYEKEERGRGNFPDRFSARQFPNYSSELNVNALLLGDSALYLCASSLASGDYGYTFGSGTRLTVV.

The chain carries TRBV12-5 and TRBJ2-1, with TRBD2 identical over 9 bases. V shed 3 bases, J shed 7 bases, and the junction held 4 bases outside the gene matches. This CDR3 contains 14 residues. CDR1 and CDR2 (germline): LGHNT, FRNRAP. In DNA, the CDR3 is TGTGCTAGTGGTTTTAGCGGGAGTTTTAATGAGCAGTTCTTC. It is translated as CASGFSGSFNEQFF. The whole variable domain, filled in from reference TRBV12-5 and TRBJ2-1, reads DARVTQTPRHKVTEMGQEVTMRCQPILGHNTVFWYRQTMMQGLELLAYFRNRAPLDDSGMPKDRFSAEMPDATLATLKIQPSEPRDSAVYFCASGFSGSFNEQFFGPGTRLTVL.

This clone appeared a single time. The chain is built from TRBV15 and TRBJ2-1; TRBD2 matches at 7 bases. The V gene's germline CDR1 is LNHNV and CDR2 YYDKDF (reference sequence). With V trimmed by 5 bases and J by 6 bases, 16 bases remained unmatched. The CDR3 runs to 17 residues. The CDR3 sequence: CATSGTPGTTPLNEQFF. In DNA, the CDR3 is TGTGCCACCAGCGGTACTCCCGGGACTACCCCCCTCAATGAGCAGTTCTTC.

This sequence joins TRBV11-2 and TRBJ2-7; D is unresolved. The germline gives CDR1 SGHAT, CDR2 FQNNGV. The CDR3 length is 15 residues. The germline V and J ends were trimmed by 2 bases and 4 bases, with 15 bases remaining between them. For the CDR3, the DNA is TGTGCCAGCAGCTTAATTATCCCGGCTCAATACGAGCAGTACTTC. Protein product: CASSLIIPAQYEQYF.

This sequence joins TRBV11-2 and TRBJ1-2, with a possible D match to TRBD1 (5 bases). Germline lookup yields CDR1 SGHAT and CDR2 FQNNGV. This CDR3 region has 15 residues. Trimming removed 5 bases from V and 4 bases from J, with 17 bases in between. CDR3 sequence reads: CASSVLQDSPYGYTF. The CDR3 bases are TGTGCCAGCAGCGTACTACAGGATAGCCCCTATGGCTACACCTTC.

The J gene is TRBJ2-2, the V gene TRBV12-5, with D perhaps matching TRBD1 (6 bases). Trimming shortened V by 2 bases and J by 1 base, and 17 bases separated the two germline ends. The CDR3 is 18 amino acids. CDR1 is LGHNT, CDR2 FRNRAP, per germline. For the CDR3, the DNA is TGTGCTAGTGGTTTGATCCGACCGACAGGACAGAACACCGGGGAGCTGTTTTTT. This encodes CASGLIRPTGQNTGELFF.

The CDR3 region has the DNA TGCGCCAGCAGCCAAGGGGACAGGTCCCAGGCCGAGCAGTACTTC. This sequence encodes CASSQGDRSQAEQYF. The chain carries TRBV4-1 and TRBJ2-7; 8 positions agree with TRBD1. The germline gives CDR1 MGHRA, CDR2 YSYEKL. Losses at the gene ends were 1 base for V and 6 bases for J; bases not matched to a gene: 8. The CDR3 is 15 amino acids.

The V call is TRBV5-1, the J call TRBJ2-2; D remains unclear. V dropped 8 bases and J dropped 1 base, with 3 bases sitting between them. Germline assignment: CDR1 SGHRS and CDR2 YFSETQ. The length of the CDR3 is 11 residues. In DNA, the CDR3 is TGCGCCAGTCAGAACACCGGGGAGCTGTTTTTT. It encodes CASQNTGELFF.

The CDR3 loop is CASSPGTGGRNTEAFF. CDR3 DNA sequence: TGTGCCAGCAGCCCCGGGACAGGGGGCAGGAACACTGAAGCTTTCTTT. The V call is TRBV11-3, the J call TRBJ1-1, with TRBD1 identical over 12 bases. The CDR3 loop spans 16 amino acids. From germline, CDR1 is SGHNT and CDR2 YENEEA. Trimming removed 5 bases from V and 1 base from J; junction bases left unmatched: 5. The whole variable domain, remainder taken from reference TRBV11-3 and TRBJ1-1, is EAGVVQSPRYKIIEKKQPVAFWCNPISGHNTLYWYLQNLGQGPELLIRYENEEAVDDSQLPKDRFSAERLKGVDSTLKIQPAELGDSAVYLCASSPGTGGRNTEAFFGQGTRLTVV.

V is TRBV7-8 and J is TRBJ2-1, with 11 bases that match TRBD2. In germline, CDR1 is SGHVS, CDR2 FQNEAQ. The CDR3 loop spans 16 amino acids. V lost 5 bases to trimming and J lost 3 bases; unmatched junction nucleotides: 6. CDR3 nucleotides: TGTGCCAGCAGCGCACGACTAGCGGGGCTCTACAATGAGCAGTTCTTC. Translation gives CASSARLAGLYNEQFF. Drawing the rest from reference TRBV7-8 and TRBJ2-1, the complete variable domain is GAGVSQSPRYKVAKRGQDVALRCDPISGHVSLFWYQQALGQGPEFLTYFQNEAQLDKSGLPSDRFFAERPEGSVSTLKIQRTQQEDSAVYLCASSARLAGLYNEQFFGPGTRLTVL.

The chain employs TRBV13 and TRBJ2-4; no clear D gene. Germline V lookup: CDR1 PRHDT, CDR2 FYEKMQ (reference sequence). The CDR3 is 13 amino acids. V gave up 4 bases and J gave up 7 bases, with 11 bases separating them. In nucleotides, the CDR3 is TGTGCCAGCAGCTCACCCGCCGGGAACATTCAGTACTTC. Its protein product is CASSSPAGNIQYF.

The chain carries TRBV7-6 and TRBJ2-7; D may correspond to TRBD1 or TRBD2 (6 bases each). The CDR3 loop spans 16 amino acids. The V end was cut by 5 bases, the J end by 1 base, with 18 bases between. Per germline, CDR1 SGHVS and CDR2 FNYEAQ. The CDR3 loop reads CASSPGALASSYEQYF. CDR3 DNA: TGTGCCAGCAGCCCGGGGGCGCTAGCGTCTTCCTACGAGCAGTACTTC.

CDR3 nucleotide sequence: TGTGCCAGCAGCCCCTCCGGGTTTAGAGGCTACACCTTC. It yields the protein CASSPSGFRGYTF. V usage is TRBV7-9 and J usage is TRBJ1-2; D remains unclear. The CDR3 spans 13 residues. Germline lookup yields CDR1 SEHNR and CDR2 FQNEAQ (reference sequence). V lost 5 bases, J lost 8 bases, and 15 bases lay in between.

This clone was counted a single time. CDR3 nucleotides: TGTGCCAGCAGCCCTCGACTAGCGGGCAGGGATGAGCAGTTCTTC. This codes for CASSPRLAGRDEQFF. This chain connects TRBV14 to TRBJ2-1, with 10 bases aligning to TRBD2. Germline V gene data show CDR1 as SGHDN and CDR2 as FVKESK. The CDR3 extends over 15 amino acids. The V and J ends lost 4 bases and 8 bases, in that order; junction bases with no gene match: 8.

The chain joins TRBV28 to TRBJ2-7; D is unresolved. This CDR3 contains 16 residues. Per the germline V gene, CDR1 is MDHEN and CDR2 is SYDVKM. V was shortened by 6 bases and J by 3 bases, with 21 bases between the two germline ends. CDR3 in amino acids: CASRQKSSRGDYEQYF. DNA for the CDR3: TGTGCCAGCAGGCAAAAATCCTCGCGCGGAGACTACGAGCAGTACTTC.

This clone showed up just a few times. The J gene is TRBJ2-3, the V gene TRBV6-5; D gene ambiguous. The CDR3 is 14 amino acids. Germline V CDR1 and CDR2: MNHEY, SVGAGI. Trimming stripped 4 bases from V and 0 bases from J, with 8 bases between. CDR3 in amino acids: CASSSLTSTDTQYF. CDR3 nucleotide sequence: TGTGCCAGCAGTTCCCTGACTAGCACAGATACGCAGTATTTT.

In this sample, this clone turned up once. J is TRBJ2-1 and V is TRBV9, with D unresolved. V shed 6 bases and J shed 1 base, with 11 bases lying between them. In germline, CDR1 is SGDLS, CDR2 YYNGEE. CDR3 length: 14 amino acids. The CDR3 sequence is CASKPSGSYNEQFF. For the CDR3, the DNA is TGTGCCAGCAAGCCCTCCGGATCCTACAATGAGCAGTTCTTC.

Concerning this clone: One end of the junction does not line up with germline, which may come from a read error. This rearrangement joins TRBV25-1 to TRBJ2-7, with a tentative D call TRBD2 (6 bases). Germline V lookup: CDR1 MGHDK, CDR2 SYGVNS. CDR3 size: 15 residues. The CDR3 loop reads CATSAGRLGPGEQYF. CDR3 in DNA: TGTGCCACCAGTGCGGGGAGACTCGGCCCTGGCGAGCAGTACTTC.